This record looks at one TCR beta chain sequence and its context. The target of this receptor is not known. Base qualities are not recorded, but no much larger clone differs from it by a single base. This specimen belongs to a study of T-cell memory formation after mild COVID-19 (TCRdb year 2021). About the investigation overall: TCR sequence clusters from the two donors were found to be largely donor specific. T-cell clones expanding and contracting after mild COVID-19 in two donors were tracked by longitudinal TCRalpha and TCRbeta repertoire sequencing. The cohort comprised two young, previously healthy adult volunteers, one female and one male.

Reads for this sample came from an Illumina NovaSeq 6000. TCRalpha and TCRbeta cDNA libraries were constructed by 5'RACE with constant-segment primers, with sample barcodes and unique molecular identifiers being introduced. RNA was extracted from every sample with Trizol reagent. Library amplification was performed in two PCR steps, and a second sample barcode and Illumina TruSeq adapters were introduced in the second step. The libraries were sequenced on an Illumina NovaSeq using 2 x 150 bp paired-end reads. The study's processing was this. The reads were demultiplexed and collapsed into UMI-guided consensus sequences using migec v1.2.7. With mixcr v2.1.11, UMI consensuses were aligned to TRA and TRB V and J templates and assembled into clonotypes. Expanded or contracted clonotypes were those called significant by both edgeR and NoisET, with noise models trained on biological replicates. For edgeR calls, the thresholds were a false discovery rate-adjusted p below 0.01 and a log2 fold-change of 1. As an exploratory analysis of dynamics, max-normalized trajectories of the 1000 most abundant clonotypes were examined with PCA combined with hierarchical clustering. Separately sequenced CD4+ and CD8+ repertoires were used to assign a CD4 or CD8 phenotype to each responding clone. TCRdb handled the public reads itself, with Q25 trimming in fastp and clone calling in MiXCR, and kept productive beta chains. Every CDR3 protein is listed once, alongside the most common genes and DNA of its rows. What appears here as the V and J calls and clone size reflects TCRdb's work, not the paper's. The sample data list 150,000 or so distinct CDR3 sequences, and approximately 15% of these were observed just once. The ten top clones hold roughly 13% of the sample.

The full study reports these points: The detection of some responding clones in pre-infection memory suggests that pre-existing cross-reactive memory T cells joined the SARS-CoV-2 response. The second-wave clones that peaked on day 37 were not confirmed to be SARS-CoV-2 specific. Clones contracting from day 15 to 85 had balanced CD4/CD8 phenotypes, while a second wave expanding from day 15 to 37 was biased towards CD4+. Contracting CD4+ clones turned up mainly in the CM and EM memory subsets, whereas EMRA was where CD8+ clones were enriched. Only two mild cases were covered in the study, and larger cohorts including severe cases with pre-infection samples were considered necessary.

Ficoll-Paque density gradient centrifugation was used to isolate PBMCs. From its cysteine to its phenylalanine, the CDR3 spans 15 amino acids. The DNA shown is the 45-base CDR3, in frame from base 1. Cut back by 12 bases and 2 bases, the V and J ends lie 21 bases apart. The germline V gene encodes CDR1 KGHDR and CDR2 SFDVKD. This TCR came from an adult woman who had mild COVID-19 (a few samples of this study predate the infection). The sample titles of this study are shuffled in the database, so cell type and time point are left out; the donor was told from shared clones. The source material was PBMCs or a T cell subset sorted from them (not recorded which). The rearranged segments are TRBV24-1 and TRBJ1-2, with the D gene uncertain. The nucleotides read TGTGCCGCAAGTTCGTCCGATACAGAAAACTATGGCTACACCTTC. Its protein is CAASSSDTENYGYTF.